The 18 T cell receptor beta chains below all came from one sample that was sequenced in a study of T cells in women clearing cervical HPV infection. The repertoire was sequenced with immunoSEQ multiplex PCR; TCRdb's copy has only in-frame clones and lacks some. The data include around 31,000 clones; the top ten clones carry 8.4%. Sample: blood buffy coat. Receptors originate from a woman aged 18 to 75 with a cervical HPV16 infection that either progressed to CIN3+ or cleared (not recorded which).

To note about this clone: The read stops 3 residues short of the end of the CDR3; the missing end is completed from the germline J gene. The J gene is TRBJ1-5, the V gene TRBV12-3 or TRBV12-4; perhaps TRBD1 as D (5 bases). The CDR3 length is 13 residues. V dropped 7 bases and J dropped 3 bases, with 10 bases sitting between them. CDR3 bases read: TGTGCCAGCACAGACAGCCTCAATCAGCCC. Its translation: CASTDSLNQP. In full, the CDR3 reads CASTDSLNQPQHF.

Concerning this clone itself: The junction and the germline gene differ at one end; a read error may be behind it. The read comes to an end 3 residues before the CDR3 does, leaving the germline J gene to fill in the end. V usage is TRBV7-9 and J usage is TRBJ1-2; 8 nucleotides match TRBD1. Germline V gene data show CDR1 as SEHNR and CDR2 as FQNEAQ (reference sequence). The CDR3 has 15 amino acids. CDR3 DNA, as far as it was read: TGTTCCAGCAGCTTAGACTGGACAGGGCTCTATGGC. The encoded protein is CSSSLDWTGLYG. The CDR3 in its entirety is CSSSLDWTGLYGYTF.

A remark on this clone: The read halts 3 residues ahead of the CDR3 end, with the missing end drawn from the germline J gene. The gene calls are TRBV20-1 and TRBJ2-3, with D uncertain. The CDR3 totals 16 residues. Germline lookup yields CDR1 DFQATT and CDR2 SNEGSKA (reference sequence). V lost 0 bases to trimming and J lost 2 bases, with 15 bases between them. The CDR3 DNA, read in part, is TGCAGTGCTAGAGATACTGGGCCCTATACCACAGATACG. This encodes CSARDTGPYTTDT. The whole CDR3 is CSARDTGPYTTDTQYF.

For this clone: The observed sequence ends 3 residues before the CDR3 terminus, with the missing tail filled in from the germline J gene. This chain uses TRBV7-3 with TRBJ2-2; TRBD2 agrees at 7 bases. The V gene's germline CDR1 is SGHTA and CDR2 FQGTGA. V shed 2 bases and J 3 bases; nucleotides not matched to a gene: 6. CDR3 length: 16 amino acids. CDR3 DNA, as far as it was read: TGTGCCAGCAGCTTAGGGGGGGGTTTTCACACCGGGGAG. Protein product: CASSLGGGFHTGE. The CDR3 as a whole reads CASSLGGGFHTGELFF. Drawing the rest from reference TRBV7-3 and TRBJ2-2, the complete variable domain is GAGVSQTPSNKVTEKGKYVELRCDPISGHTALYWYRQSLGQGPEFLIYFQGTGAADDSGLPNDRFFAVRPEGSVSTLKIQRTERGDSAVYLCASSLGGGFHTGELFFGEGSRLTVL.

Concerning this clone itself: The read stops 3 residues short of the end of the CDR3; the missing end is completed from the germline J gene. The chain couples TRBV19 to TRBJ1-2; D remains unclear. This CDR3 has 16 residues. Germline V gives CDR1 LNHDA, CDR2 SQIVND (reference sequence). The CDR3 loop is CASSATSAYSSYDYTF. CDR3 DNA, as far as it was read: TGTGCCAGTAGTGCTACTAGCGCCTATAGCTCCTACGAC.

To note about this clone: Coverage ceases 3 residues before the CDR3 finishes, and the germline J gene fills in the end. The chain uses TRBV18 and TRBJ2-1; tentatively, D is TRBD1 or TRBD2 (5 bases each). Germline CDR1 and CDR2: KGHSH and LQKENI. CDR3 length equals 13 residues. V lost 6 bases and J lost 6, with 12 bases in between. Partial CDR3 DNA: TGTGCCAGCTCGAGAGGGGAAAGCAATGAG. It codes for CASSRGESNE. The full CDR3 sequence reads CASSRGESNEQFF. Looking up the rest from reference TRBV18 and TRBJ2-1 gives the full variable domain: NAGVMQNPRHLVRRRGQEARLRCSPMKGHSHVYWYRQLPEEGLKFMVYLQKENIIDESGMPKERFSAEFPKEGPSILRIQQVVRGDSAAYFCASSRGESNEQFFGPGTRLTVL.

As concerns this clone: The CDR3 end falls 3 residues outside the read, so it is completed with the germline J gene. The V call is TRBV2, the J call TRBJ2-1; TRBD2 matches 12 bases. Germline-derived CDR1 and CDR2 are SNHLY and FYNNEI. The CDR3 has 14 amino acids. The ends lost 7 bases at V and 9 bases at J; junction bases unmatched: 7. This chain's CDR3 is CASTPSGRDGEQFF. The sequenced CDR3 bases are TGTGCCAGCACCCCTAGCGGGAGGGACGGTGAG.

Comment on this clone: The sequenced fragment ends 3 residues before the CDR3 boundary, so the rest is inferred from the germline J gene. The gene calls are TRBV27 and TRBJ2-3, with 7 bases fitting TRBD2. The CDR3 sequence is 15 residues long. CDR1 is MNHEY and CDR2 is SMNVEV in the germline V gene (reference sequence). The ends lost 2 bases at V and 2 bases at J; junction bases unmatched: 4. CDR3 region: CASSLQRGYTDTQYF. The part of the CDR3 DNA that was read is TGTGCCAGCAGTTTACAGCGGGGATACACAGATACG.

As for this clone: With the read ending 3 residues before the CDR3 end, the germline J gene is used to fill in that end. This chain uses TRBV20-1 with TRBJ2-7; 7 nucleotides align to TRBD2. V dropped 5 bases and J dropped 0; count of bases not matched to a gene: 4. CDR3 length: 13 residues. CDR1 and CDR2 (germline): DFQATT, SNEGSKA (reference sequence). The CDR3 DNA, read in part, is TGCAGTGCTTGGGACTACTCCTCCTACGAG. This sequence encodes CSAWDYSSYE. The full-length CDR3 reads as CSAWDYSSYEQYF.

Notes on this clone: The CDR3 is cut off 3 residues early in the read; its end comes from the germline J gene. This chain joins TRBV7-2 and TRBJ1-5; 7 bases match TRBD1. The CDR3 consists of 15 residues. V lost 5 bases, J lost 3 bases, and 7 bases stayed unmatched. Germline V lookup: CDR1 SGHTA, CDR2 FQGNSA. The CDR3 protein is CASSPRGRHNQPQHF. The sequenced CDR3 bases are TGTGCCAGCAGCCCCAGGGGGAGGCACAATCAGCCC. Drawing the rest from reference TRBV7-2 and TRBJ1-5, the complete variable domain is GAGVSQSPSNKVTEKGKDVELRCDPISGHTALYWYRQSLGQGLEFLIYFQGNSAPDKSGLPSDRFSAERTGGSVSTLTIQRTQQEDSAVYLCASSPRGRHNQPQHFGDGTRLSIL.

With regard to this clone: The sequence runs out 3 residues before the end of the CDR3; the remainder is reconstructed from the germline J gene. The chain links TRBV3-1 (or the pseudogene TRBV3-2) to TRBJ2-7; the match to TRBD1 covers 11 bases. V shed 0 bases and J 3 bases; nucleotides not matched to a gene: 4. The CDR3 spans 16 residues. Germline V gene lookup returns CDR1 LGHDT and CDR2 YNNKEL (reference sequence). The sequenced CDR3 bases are TGTGCCAGCAGCCAAGATCCGGGGACAGGGGGCTACGAG. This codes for CASSQDPGTGGYE. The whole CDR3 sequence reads CASSQDPGTGGYEQYF.

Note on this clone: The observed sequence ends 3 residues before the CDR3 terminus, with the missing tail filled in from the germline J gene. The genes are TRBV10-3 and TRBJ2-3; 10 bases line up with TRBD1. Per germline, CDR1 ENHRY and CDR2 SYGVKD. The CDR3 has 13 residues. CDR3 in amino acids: CAITGQGLETQYF. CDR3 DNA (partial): TGTGCCATCACGGGACAGGGGTTGGAGACG.

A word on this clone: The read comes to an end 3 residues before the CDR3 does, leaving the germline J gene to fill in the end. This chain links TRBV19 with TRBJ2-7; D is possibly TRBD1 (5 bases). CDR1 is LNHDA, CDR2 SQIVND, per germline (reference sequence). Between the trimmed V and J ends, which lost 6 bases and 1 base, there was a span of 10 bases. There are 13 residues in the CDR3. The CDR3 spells CASSRDRSYEQYF. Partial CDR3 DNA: TGTGCCAGTAGCAGGGATAGGTCCTACGAG. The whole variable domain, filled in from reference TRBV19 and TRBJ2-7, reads DGGITQSPKYLFRKEGQNVTLSCEQNLNHDAMYWYRQDPGQGLRLIYYSQIVNDFQKGDIAEGYSVSREKKESFPLTVTSAQKNPTAFYLCASSRDRSYEQYFGPGTRLTVT.

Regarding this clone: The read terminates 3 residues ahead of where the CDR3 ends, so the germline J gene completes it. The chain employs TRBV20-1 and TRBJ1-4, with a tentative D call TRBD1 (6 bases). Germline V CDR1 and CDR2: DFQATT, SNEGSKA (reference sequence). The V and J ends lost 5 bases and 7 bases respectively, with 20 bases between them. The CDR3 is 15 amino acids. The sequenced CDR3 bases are TGCAGTGCTGGGTTTTCAGGGGTCTTAGGTGAAAAA. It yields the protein CSAGFSGVLGEK. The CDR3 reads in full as CSAGFSGVLGEKLFF.

The CDR3 sequence is CASSLRIAGADTQYF. Partial CDR3 DNA: TGTGCCAGCAGCCTACGGATAGCGGGGGCAGATACG. The gene calls are TRBV3-1 (or the pseudogene TRBV3-2) and TRBJ2-3; 9 positions agree with TRBD2. The sequence runs out 3 residues before the end of the CDR3; the remainder is reconstructed from the germline J gene. This CDR3 has 15 amino acids. The V and J ends lost 4 bases and 4 bases, in that order; junction bases with no gene match: 6. CDR1 and CDR2 from the germline V gene are LGHDT and YNNKEL (reference sequence).

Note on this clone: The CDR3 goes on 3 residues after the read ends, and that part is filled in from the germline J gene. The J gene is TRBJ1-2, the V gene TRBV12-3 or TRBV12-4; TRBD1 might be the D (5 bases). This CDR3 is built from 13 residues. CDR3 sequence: CASSLGGVVSYTF. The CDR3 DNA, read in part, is TGTGCCAGCAGTTTAGGGGGGGTAGTGAGC.

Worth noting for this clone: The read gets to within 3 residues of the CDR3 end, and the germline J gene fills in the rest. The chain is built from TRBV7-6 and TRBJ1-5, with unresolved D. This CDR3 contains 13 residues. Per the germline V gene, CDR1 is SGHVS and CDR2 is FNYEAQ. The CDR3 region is CASSLAADFPQHF. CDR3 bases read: TGTGCCAGCAGCTTAGCAGCGGACTTTCCC.

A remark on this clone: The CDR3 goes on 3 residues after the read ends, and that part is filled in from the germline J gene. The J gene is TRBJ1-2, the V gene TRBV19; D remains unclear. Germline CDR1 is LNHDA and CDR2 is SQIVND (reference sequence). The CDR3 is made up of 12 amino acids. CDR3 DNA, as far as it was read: TGTGCCAGTAGTAGCGGGCGGCGTGAC. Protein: CASSSGRRD. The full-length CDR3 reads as CASSSGRRDYTF.